Listed below are T cell receptor beta chains from one sample, sequenced in a study of blood T cell repertoires in COVID-19. Repertoires were generated with immunoSEQ multiplex PCR, while TCRdb's copy carries only in-frame clones and drops some. The sample has about 44,000 clones, around nine tenths seen once. The sample comprised peripheral blood. These receptor sequences come from a woman aged 40 to 55 with acute or convalescent COVID-19. The CDR3 runs from the conserved cysteine through the conserved F or W. D genes are given only for firm matches. Only part of the rows carry a size: once, few, many, or a class if the clone is expanded.

clone_size	d_call	v_call	j_call	cdr3_nt	cdr3_aa
-	TRBD1	TRBV4-1	TRBJ1-1	TGCGCCAGCAGCCAACAGACCGGGACAGGGATCACTGAAGCTTTCTTT	CASSQQTGTGITEAFF
-	TRBD1	TRBV4-1	TRBJ1-3	TGCGCCAGCAGCCAAGATGTGGCTAGGACAGGGACTGGAAACACCATATATTTT	CASSQDVARTGTGNTIYF
-	-	TRBV5-1	TRBJ2-5	TGCGCCAGCCGACGGGACCAAGAGACCCAGTACTTC	CASRRDQETQYF
once	-	TRBV18	TRBJ1-1	TGTGCCAACTCACCCCGTAATCCCGAGGGGAACACTGAAGCTTTCTTT	CANSPRNPEGNTEAFF
-	-	TRBV2	TRBJ1-1	TGTGCCAGCAGTGGCCGTCCTACAGGGCAAGCTGAAGCTTTCTTT	CASSGRPTGQAEAFF
-	-	TRBV5-5	TRBJ1-6	TGTGCCAGCAGCTTGCAGCAGGGTAGTAATTCACCCCTCCACTTT	CASSLQQGSNSPLHF
-	TRBD1	TRBV5-1	TRBJ1-4	TGCGCCAGCAGCCGAGTGGACAGGACGGCGGCCCCGAATGAAAAACTGTTTTTT	CASSRVDRTAAPNEKLFF
-	-	TRBV27	TRBJ1-5	TGTGCCAGCAGCCGATTACAGGGTACGCAGCCCCAGCATTTT	CASSRLQGTQPQHF
-	TRBD2	TRBV18	TRBJ2-7	TGTGCCAGCTCACCAGGAGGGAGCGGGAGTATGTCCTACGAGCAGTACTTC	CASSPGGSGSMSYEQYF
-	-	TRBV6-5	TRBJ2-3	TGTGCCAGCAGTTACTCGACAGCTTCTAGCACAGATACGCAGTATTTT	CASSYSTASSTDTQYF
-	TRBD1	TRBV28	TRBJ1-4	TGTGCCAGCAGTCCTGGGGACAGGGACGGTGAAAAACTGTTTTTT	CASSPGDRDGEKLFF
-	-	TRBV6-5	TRBJ1-2	TGTGCCAGCGGGCGGATGGCGGACAGCAACTATGGCTACACCTTC	CASGRMADSNYGYTF
few	-	TRBV30	TRBJ1-6	TGTGCCTGGAGTCCCTCGGACCAGGGGAATTCACCCCTCCACTTT	CAWSPSDQGNSPLHF
-	TRBD2	TRBV27	TRBJ2-5	TGTGCCAGCAGACCAAGGGGAGGGGAGACCCAGTACTTC	CASRPRGGETQYF
-	-	TRBV28	TRBJ1-5	TGTGCCAGCAGTTTATTTACAGGATCGACGCAGCCCCAGCATTTT	CASSLFTGSTQPQHF
-	-	TRBV5-1	TRBJ1-1	TGCGCCAGCAGAGGGGACAACCGGAACACTGAAGCTTTCTTT	CASRGDNRNTEAFF
-	-	TRBV3-1/TRBV3-2	TRBJ2-7	TGTGCCAGCAGCCAGCAGGGGAGCGAGCAGTACTTC	CASSQQGSEQYF
-	-	TRBV4-2	TRBJ1-3	TGTGCCAGCAGCCATCCCGGGATTTTCTCTGGAAACACCATATATTTT	CASSHPGIFSGNTIYF
-	TRBD1	TRBV28	TRBJ1-6	TGTGCCAGCAGCGTCCGGGACAGGGCCTCCTATAATTCACCCCTCCACTTT	CASSVRDRASYNSPLHF
-	TRBD1	TRBV5-1	TRBJ1-2	TGCGCCAGCAGCTTGTCGGCAGGGGGCTCGGATGGCTACACCTTC	CASSLSAGGSDGYTF
-	TRBD2	TRBV5-6	TRBJ2-5	TGTGCCAGCAGCTCCCGGGGAGTAGCGGGAGGATCGTTCGCGGAGACCCAGTACTTC	CASSSRGVAGGSFAETQYF
-	-	TRBV5-1	TRBJ1-3	TGCGCCAGCAGTTCAACCGGCCAGGCCTCTGGAAACACCATATATTTT	CASSSTGQASGNTIYF
-	-	TRBV7-3	TRBJ1-3	TGTGCCAGCAGCTTAACGGGAGGATCTGGAAACACCATATATTTT	CASSLTGGSGNTIYF
-	TRBD1	TRBV6-5	TRBJ2-7	TGTGCCAGCACTACGACAGGGGGAGACTACGAGCAGTACTTC	CASTTTGGDYEQYF
once	TRBD2	TRBV28	TRBJ2-3	TGTGCCACCGAGACTAGCGGTGGAAAAGATACGCAGTATTTT	CATETSGGKDTQYF
-	TRBD2	TRBV9	TRBJ2-2	TGTGCCAGCAGCGTAGCTCCAGCGGGAACGAACACCGGGGAGCTGTTTTTT	CASSVAPAGTNTGELFF
-	-	TRBV2	TRBJ2-5	TGTGCCAGCAGGGGGGGACAGTTCCAAGAGACCCAGTACTTC	CASRGGQFQETQYF
-	-	TRBV30	TRBJ1-1	TGTGCCTGGAGTGTACTGGGCAGGGCGGACACTGAAGCTTTCTTT	CAWSVLGRADTEAFF
-	TRBD1	TRBV11-3	TRBJ1-1	TGTGCCAGCAGCTTAGGCTCAGGGACAGGCGTCACTGAAGCTTTCTTT	CASSLGSGTGVTEAFF
-	TRBD1	TRBV15	TRBJ2-1	TGTGCCACCAGCAAGGGGGCTGAGCAGTTCTTC	CATSKGAEQFF
-	-	TRBV28	TRBJ1-2	TGTGCCAGCAGGGGCGCGGGCCGGGCGGGACGGCAGCGGGGGAGTGGCTACACCTTC	CASRGAGRAGRQRGSGYTF
-	-	TRBV5-6	TRBJ1-5	TGTGCCAGCAGCTTGAACGGGCAGGGGATGCCGCCCCAGCATTTT	CASSLNGQGMPPQHF
-	-	TRBV29-1	TRBJ2-3	TGCAGCGTTGATGGACCAGGGGCGACAGATACGCAGTATTTT	CSVDGPGATDTQYF
-	TRBD1	TRBV6-1	TRBJ2-3	TGTGCCAGCAGTGAAGGGACAGGAGCAGATACGCAGTATTTT	CASSEGTGADTQYF
-	-	TRBV5-1	TRBJ2-1	TGCGCCAGCAGCGCGCCTAGTAGATCCTACAATGAGCAGTTCTTC	CASSAPSRSYNEQFF
-	TRBD1	TRBV5-1	TRBJ2-2	TGCGCCAGCAGCTTGCTTCCGAGACAGGGCGGGGAGCTGTTTTTT	CASSLLPRQGGELFF